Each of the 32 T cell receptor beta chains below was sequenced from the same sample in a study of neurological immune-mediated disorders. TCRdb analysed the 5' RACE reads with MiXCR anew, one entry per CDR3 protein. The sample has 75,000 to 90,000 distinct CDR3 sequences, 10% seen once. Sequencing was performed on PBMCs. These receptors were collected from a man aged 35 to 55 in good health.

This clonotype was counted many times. The CDR3 sequence: CAISESNPGRASSTGELFF. CDR3 nucleotides: TGTGCCATCAGTGAGTCGAATCCGGGTCGGGCTTCGTCCACCGGGGAGCTGTTTTTT. The V and J genes are TRBV10-3 and TRBJ2-2, with no clear D. This CDR3 is built from 19 residues. Germline V gene lookup returns CDR1 ENHRY and CDR2 SYGVKD. Between the trimmed V and J ends, which lost 0 bases and 4 bases, there was a span of 21 bases.

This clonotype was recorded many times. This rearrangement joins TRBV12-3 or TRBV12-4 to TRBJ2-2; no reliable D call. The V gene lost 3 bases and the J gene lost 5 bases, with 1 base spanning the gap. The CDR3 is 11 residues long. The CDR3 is CASSFTGELFF. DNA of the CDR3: TGTGCCAGCAGTTTTACCGGGGAGCTGTTTTTT.

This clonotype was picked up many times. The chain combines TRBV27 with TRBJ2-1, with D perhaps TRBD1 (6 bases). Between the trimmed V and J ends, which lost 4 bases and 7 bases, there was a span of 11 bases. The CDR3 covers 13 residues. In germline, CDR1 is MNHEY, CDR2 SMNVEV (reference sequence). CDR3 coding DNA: TGTGCCAGCAGTTGGGCAGGGGCGAATGAGCAGTTCTTC. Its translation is CASSWAGANEQFF.

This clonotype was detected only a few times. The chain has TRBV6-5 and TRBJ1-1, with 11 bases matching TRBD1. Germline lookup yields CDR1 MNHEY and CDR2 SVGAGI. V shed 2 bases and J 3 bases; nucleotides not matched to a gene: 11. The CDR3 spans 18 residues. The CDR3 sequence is CASSYHGTGGGVYTEAFF. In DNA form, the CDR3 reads TGTGCCAGCAGTTACCACGGGACAGGGGGAGGCGTTTACACTGAAGCTTTCTTT.

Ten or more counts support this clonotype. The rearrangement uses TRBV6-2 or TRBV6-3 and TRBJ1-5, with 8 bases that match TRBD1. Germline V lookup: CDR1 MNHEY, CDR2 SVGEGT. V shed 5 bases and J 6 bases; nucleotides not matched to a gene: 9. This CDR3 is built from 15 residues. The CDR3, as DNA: TGTGCCAGCAGTGATTCGGACAGGGTAGTTCAGCCCCAGCATTTT. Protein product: CASSDSDRVVQPQHF.

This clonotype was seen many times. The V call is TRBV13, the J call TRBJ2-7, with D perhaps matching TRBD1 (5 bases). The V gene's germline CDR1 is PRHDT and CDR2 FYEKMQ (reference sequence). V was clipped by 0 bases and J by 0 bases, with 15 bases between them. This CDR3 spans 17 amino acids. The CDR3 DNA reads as TGTGCCAGCAGCTTAGGAACTTTGACAGCTCACTCCTACGAGCAGTACTTC. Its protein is CASSLGTLTAHSYEQYF.

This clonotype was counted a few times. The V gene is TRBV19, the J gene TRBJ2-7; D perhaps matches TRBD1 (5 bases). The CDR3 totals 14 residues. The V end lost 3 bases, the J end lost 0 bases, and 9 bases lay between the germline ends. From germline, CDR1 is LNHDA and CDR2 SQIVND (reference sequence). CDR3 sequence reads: CASSIGQGSYEQYF. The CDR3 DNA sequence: TGTGCCAGTAGTATTGGTCAGGGCTCCTACGAGCAGTACTTC. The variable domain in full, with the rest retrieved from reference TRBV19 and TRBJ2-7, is DGGITQSPKYLFRKEGQNVTLSCEQNLNHDAMYWYRQDPGQGLRLIYYSQIVNDFQKGDIAEGYSVSREKKESFPLTVTSAQKNPTAFYLCASSIGQGSYEQYFGPGTRLTVT.

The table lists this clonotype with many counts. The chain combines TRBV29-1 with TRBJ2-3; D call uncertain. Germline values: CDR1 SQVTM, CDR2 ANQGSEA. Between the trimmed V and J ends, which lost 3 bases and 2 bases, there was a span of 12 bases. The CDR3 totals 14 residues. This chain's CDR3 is CSVEKRHSTDTQYF. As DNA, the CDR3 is TGCAGCGTTGAGAAGAGGCATTCCACAGATACGCAGTATTTT.

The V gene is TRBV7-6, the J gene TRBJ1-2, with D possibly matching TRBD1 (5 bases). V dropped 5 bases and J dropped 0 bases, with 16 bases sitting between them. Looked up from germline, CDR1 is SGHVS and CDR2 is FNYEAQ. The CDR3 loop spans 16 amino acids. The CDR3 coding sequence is TGTGCCAGCAGCCCCGGGTGGGGCAGCACTAACTATGGCTACACCTTC. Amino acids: CASSPGWGSTNYGYTF. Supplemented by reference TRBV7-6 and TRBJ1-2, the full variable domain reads GAGVSQSPRYKVTKRGQDVALRCDPISGHVSLYWYRQALGQGPEFLTYFNYEAQQDKSGLPNDRFSAERPEGSISTLTIQRTEQRDSAMYRCASSPGWGSTNYGYTFGSGTRLTVV.

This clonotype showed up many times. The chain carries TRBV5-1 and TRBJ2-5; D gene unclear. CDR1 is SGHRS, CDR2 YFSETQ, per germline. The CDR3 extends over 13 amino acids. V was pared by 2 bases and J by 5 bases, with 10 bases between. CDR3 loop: CASSFYGEETQYF. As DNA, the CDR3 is TGCGCCAGCAGCTTCTATGGTGAGGAGACCCAGTACTTC. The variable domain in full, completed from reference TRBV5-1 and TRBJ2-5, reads KAGVTQTPRYLIKTRGQQVTLSCSPISGHRSVSWYQQTPGQGLQFLFEYFSETQRNKGNFPGRFSGRQFSNSRSEMNVSTLELGDSALYLCASSFYGEETQYFGPGTRLLVL.

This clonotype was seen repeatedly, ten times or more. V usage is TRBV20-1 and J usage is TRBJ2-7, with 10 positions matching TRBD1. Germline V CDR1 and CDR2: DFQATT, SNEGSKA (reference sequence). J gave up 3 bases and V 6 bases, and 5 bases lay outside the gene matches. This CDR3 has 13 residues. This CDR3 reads CSATGTGVYEQYF. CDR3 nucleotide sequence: TGCAGTGCCACCGGGACAGGGGTCTACGAGCAGTACTTC.

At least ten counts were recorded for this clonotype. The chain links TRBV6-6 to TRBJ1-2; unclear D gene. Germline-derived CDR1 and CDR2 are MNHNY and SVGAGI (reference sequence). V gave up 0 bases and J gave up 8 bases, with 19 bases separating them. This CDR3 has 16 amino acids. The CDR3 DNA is TGTGCCAGCAGTTACTCCCCCAGTGCCCTAGATTACGGCTACACCTTC. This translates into CASSYSPSALDYGYTF.

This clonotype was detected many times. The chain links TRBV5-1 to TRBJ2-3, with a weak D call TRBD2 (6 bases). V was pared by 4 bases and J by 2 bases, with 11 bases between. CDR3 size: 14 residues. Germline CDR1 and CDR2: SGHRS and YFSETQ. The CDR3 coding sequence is TGCGCCAGCAGCCGCGCGGGGCCCACAGATACGCAGTATTTT. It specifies CASSRAGPTDTQYF.

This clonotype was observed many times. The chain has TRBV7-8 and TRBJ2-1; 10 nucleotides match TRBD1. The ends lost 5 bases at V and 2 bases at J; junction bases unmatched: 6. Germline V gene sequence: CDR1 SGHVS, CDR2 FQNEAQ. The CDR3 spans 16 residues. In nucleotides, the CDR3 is TGTGCCAGCAGCACCAGACAGGGGGCGGCCTACAATGAGCAGTTCTTC. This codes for CASSTRQGAAYNEQFF.

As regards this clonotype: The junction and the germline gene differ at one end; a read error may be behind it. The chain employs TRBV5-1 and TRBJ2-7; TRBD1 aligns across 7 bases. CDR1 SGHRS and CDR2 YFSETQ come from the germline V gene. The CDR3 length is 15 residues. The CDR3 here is CASSFTTGSSHEQYF. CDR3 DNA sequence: TGCGCCAGCAGCTTCACGACAGGGAGCTCCCACGAGCAGTACTTC.

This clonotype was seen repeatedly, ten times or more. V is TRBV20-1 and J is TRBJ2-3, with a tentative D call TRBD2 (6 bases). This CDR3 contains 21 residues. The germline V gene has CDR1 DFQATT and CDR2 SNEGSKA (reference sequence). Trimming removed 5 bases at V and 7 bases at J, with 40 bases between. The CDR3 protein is CSAAPVYGRESLSLVSYTQYF. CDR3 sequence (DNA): TGCAGTGCTGCCCCCGTATATGGACGGGAGTCATTGTCCCTCGTATCGTATACGCAGTATTTT.

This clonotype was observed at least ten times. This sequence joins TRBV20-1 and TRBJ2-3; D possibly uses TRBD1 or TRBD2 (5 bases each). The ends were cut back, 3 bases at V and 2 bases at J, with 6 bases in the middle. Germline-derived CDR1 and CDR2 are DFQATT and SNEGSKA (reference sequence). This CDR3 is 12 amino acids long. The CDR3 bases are TGCAGTGCTAGCGGGGCCACAGATACGCAGTATTTT. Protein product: CSASGATDTQYF.

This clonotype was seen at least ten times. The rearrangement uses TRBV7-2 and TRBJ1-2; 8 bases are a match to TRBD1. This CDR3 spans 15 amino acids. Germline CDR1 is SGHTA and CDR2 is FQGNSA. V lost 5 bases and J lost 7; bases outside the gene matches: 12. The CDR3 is CASSRDPGQAFGYTF. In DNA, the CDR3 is TGTGCCAGCAGCCGAGACCCGGGACAGGCTTTTGGCTACACCTTC. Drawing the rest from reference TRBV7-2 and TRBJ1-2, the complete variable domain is GAGVSQSPSNKVTEKGKDVELRCDPISGHTALYWYRQSLGQGLEFLIYFQGNSAPDKSGLPSDRFSAERTGGSVSTLTIQRTQQEDSAVYLCASSRDPGQAFGYTFGSGTRLTVV.

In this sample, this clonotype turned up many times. CDR3 in amino acids: CSARDGGTVLEAFF. Written as DNA, the CDR3 is TGCAGTGCTAGAGATGGGGGGACAGTTCTTGAAGCTTTCTTT. The gene calls are TRBV20-1 and TRBJ1-1; 7 nucleotides match TRBD1. Germline assignment: CDR1 DFQATT and CDR2 SNEGSKA (reference sequence). V lost 0 bases to trimming and J lost 7 bases; unmatched junction nucleotides: 8. The CDR3 consists of 14 residues.

The CDR3 DNA sequence: TGCGCCAGCAGCTCTTTGGGCGACGAGCAGTACTTC. Translated: CASSSLGDEQYF. J is TRBJ2-7 and V is TRBV5-1; D is ambiguous. V was shortened by 3 bases and J by 5 bases, with 9 bases between the two germline ends. This CDR3 is built from 12 residues. Per germline, CDR1 SGHRS and CDR2 YFSETQ.

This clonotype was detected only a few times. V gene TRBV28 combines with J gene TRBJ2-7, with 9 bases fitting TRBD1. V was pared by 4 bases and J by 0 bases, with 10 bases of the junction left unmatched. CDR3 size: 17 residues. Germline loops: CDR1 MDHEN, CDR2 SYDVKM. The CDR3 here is CASSSPGTGTSSYEQYF. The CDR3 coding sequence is TGTGCCAGCAGTTCTCCCGGGACAGGGACGAGCTCCTACGAGCAGTACTTC. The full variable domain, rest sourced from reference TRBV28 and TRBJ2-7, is DVKVTQSSRYLVKRTGEKVFLECVQDMDHENMFWYRQDPGLGLRLIYFSYDVKMKEKGDIPEGYSVSREKKERFSLILESASTNQTSMYLCASSSPGTGTSSYEQYFGPGTRLTVT.

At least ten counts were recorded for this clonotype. For the CDR3, the DNA is TGTGCCACCACCAGGACCCTCACCGGGGAGCTGTTTTTT. Its protein is CATTRTLTGELFF. The chain joins TRBV5-6 to TRBJ2-2; no reliable D call. The germline CDR1 and CDR2 sequences are SGHDT and YYEEEE. Trimming removed 9 bases from V and 4 bases from J, with 13 bases in between. This CDR3 is 13 amino acids long.

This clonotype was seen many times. CDR3 sequence: CASSLVDAGGGTYEQYF. In DNA, the CDR3 is TGTGCCAGCAGCTTAGTTGACGCAGGTGGAGGGACTTACGAGCAGTACTTC. The J gene is TRBJ2-7, the V gene TRBV11-2; possible D gene TRBD2, 6 bases. V was cut by 1 base and J by 4 bases, with 20 bases left in between. This CDR3 contains 17 residues. Germline V gives CDR1 SGHAT, CDR2 FQNNGV.

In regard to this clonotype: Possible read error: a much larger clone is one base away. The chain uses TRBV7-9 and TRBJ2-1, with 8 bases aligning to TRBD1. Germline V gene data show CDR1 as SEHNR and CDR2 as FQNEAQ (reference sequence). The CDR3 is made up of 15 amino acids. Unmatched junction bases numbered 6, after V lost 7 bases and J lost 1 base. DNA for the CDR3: TGTGCCAGCATCTCCGACAGGGGATCCTACAATGAGCAGTTCTTC. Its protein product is CASISDRGSYNEQFF.

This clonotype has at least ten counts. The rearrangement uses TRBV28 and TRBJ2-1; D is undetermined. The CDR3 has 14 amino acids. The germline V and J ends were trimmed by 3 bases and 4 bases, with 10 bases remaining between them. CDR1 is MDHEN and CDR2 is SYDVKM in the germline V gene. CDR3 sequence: CASSLGRPYNEQFF. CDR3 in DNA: TGTGCCAGCAGTTTGGGTAGGCCTTACAATGAGCAGTTCTTC. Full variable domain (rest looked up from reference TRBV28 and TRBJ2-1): DVKVTQSSRYLVKRTGEKVFLECVQDMDHENMFWYRQDPGLGLRLIYFSYDVKMKEKGDIPEGYSVSREKKERFSLILESASTNQTSMYLCASSLGRPYNEQFFGPGTRLTVL.

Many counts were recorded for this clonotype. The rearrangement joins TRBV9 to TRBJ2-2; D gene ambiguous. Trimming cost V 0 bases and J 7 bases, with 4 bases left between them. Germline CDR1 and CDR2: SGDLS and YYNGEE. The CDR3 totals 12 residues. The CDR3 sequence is CASSVVSGELFF. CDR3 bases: TGTGCCAGCAGCGTAGTCAGCGGGGAGCTGTTTTTT.

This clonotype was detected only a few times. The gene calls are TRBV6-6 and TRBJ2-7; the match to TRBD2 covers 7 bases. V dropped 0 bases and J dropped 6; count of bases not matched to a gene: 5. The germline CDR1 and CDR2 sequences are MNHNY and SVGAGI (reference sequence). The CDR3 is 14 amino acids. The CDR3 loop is CASSYSIAGAEQYF. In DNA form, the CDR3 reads TGTGCCAGCAGTTACTCGATCGCGGGAGCCGAGCAGTACTTC.

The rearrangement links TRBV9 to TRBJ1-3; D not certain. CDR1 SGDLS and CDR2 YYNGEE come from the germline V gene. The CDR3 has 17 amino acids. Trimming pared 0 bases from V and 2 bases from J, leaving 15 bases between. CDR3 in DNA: TGTGCCAGCAGCGTAGGCCCTAGGGAAGGAACTGGAAACACCATATATTTT. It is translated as CASSVGPREGTGNTIYF.

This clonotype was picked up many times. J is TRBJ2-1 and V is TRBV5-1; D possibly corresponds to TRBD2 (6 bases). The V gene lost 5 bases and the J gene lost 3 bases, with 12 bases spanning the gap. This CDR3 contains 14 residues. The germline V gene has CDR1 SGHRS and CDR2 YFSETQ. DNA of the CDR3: TGCGCCAGCAGTTACGGGACTGACTACAATGAGCAGTTCTTC. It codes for CASSYGTDYNEQFF.

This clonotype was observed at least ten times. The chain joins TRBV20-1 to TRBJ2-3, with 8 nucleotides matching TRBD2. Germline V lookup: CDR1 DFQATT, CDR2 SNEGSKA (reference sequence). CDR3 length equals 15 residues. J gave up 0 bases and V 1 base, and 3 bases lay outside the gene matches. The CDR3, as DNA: TGCAGTGCTAGAGTGTCTAGCGGGAGCACAGATACGCAGTATTTT. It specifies CSARVSSGSTDTQYF.

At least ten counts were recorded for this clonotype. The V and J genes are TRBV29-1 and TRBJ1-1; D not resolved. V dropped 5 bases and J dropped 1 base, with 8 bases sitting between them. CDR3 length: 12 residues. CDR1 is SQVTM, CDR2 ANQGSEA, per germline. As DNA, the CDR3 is TGCAGCGTTAAAAGCAGGAACACTGAAGCTTTCTTT. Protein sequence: CSVKSRNTEAFF.

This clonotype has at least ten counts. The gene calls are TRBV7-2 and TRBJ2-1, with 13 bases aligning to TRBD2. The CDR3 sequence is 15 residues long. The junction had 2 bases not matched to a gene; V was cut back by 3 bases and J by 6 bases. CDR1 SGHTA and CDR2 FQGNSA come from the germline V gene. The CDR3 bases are TGTGCCAGCAGCTTCCGGACTAGCGGGAGCAATGAGCAGTTCTTC. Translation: CASSFRTSGSNEQFF. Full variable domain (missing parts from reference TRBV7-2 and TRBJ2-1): GAGVSQSPSNKVTEKGKDVELRCDPISGHTALYWYRQSLGQGLEFLIYFQGNSAPDKSGLPSDRFSAERTGGSVSTLTIQRTQQEDSAVYLCASSFRTSGSNEQFFGPGTRLTVL.